This T cell receptor (beta chain) stems from a study of PD-L1 blockade in urothelial cancer. At the level of the study: The analyses of blood took place 3 weeks (second dose) and 6 weeks after treatment start. T cells numbered a median of around 150,000 in the blood samples.

Trimming at V came to 6 bases and at J to 5 bases, leaving 13 bases not matched to a gene. This CDR3 has 16 amino acids. Germline V lookup: CDR1 MNHEY, CDR2 SMNVEV (reference sequence). TCRdb keeps only in-frame clones here, not all; method: immunoSEQ multiplex PCR. Of more than 45,000 clones detected, around 88% appear once; the ten largest clones hold roughly 3.9%. The chain has TRBV27 and TRBJ2-5, with 9 bases fitting TRBD2. The source material was PBMCs, sampled around atezolizumab (anti-PD-L1) treatment. This receptor was taken from an older man with urothelial cancer. Here the CDR3 reads CASRGGVAGVRETQYF. The CDR3 DNA is TGTGCCAGCAGGGGGGGGGTAGCGGGAGTTCGGGAGACCCAGTACTTC.